Listed here are 12 T cell receptor beta chains from one sample, sequenced in a study of cytotoxic CD8 clonotypes in ibrutinib-treated CLL. Assay: immunoSEQ multiplex PCR; the TCRdb copy retains only in-frame clones and omits some. Of roughly 130,000 clones in the sample, 75% to 85% were seen once. Here the sequenced sample was PBMCs, taken after 12 months of ibrutinib treatment. These receptors were obtained from a human donor with chronic lymphocytic leukemia.

This chain joins TRBV7-9 and TRBJ2-7, with D perhaps matching TRBD1 (5 bases). The germline gives CDR1 SEHNR, CDR2 FQNEAQ (reference sequence). The CDR3 covers 12 residues. Between the trimmed V and J ends, which lost 1 base and 13 bases, there was a span of 14 bases. In nucleotides, the CDR3 is TGTGCCAGCAGCTTAGGTTTGCAGGGCCTCTACTTC. This translates into CASSLGLQGLYF.

The chain has TRBV2 and TRBJ2-4; D not resolved. The CDR3 has 11 residues. Germline CDR1 SNHLY, CDR2 FYNNEI. V was cut by 7 bases and J by 9 bases, with 10 bases left in between. Here the CDR3 reads CASKENSIQYF. The CDR3 DNA sequence: TGTGCCAGCAAGGAGAATTCCATTCAGTACTTC.

V is TRBV4-2 and J is TRBJ1-1; possible D gene TRBD1, 5 bases. The V gene lost 3 bases and the J gene lost 3 bases, with 14 bases spanning the gap. Germline V gene data show CDR1 as LGHNA and CDR2 as YNFKEQ. The CDR3 runs to 15 residues. The CDR3 region is CASSQSQGTDTEAFF. CDR3 nucleotides: TGTGCCAGCAGCCAGAGTCAGGGAACCGACACTGAAGCTTTCTTT.

The genes are TRBV30 and TRBJ1-1; unclear D gene. There are 16 residues in the CDR3. In germline, CDR1 is GTSNPN, CDR2 SVGIG (reference sequence). V was shortened by 3 bases and J by 3 bases, with 20 bases between the two germline ends. CDR3 sequence: CAWSYSHPRLYTEAFF. CDR3 nucleotides: TGTGCCTGGAGCTACAGCCACCCTCGGTTATACACTGAAGCTTTCTTT.

Notes on this clone: Compared with germline, one end of the junction differs, possibly owing to a read error. This chain links TRBV7-9 with TRBJ2-5; D is unresolved. Germline V gene sequence: CDR1 SEHNR, CDR2 FQNEAQ (reference sequence). This CDR3 has 8 amino acids. CDR3 amino acids: CASTTKDF. The CDR3 region has the DNA TGTGCCAGCACCACCAAGGACTTC. Complete variable domain (other parts from reference TRBV7-9 and TRBJ2-5): DTGVSQNPRHKITKRGQNVTFRCDPISEHNRLYWYRQTLGQGPEFLTYFQNEAQLEKSRLLSDRFSAERPKGSFSTLEIQRTEQGDSAMYLCASTTKDFGPGTRLLVL.

V is TRBV20-1 and J is TRBJ2-2, with D unresolved. CDR1 and CDR2 (germline): DFQATT, SNEGSKA (reference sequence). Trimming took off 5 bases at V and 8 bases at J, with 9 bases between the two ends. The CDR3 runs to 11 residues. CDR3 residues: CSASVGGELFF. CDR3 sequence (DNA): TGCAGTGCTTCTGTTGGGGGGGAGCTGTTTTTT.

This clone has just a few counts. The rearrangement links TRBV19 to TRBJ1-1; TRBD1 is a possible D gene (5 bases). Between the trimmed V and J ends, which lost 7 bases and 0 bases, there was a span of 12 bases. Germline values: CDR1 LNHDA, CDR2 SQIVND (reference sequence). The CDR3 runs 14 residues. CDR3 sequence (DNA): TGTGCCAGTATTGGGGGTCAGTTGAACACTGAAGCTTTCTTT. This translates into CASIGGQLNTEAFF.

This clone came up a few times. The rearrangement uses TRBV7-9 and TRBJ2-7; no definite D call. The V and J ends lost 5 bases and 5 bases respectively, with 13 bases between them. This CDR3 region has 13 residues. Germline values: CDR1 SEHNR, CDR2 FQNEAQ (reference sequence). The CDR3 DNA follows: TGTGCCAGCAGCCCTATTAACCACAACGAGCAGTACTTC. Translated: CASSPINHNEQYF.

This clone was picked up a small number of times. The chain uses TRBV19 and TRBJ1-2; D possibly corresponds to TRBD1 (6 bases). The CDR3 spans 15 residues. CDR1 and CDR2 from the germline V gene are LNHDA and SQIVND (reference sequence). The V gene lost 6 bases and the J gene lost 3 bases, with 17 bases spanning the gap. CDR3 sequence reads: CASRQPGHGDYGYTF. The CDR3 DNA is TGTGCCAGTAGACAACCGGGACACGGAGACTATGGCTACACCTTC.

The chain couples TRBV7-2 to TRBJ2-3; D may be TRBD2 (6 bases). With 0 bases removed from V and 6 bases from J, the gap between germline ends came to 7 bases. This CDR3 has 13 residues. The germline gives CDR1 SGHTA, CDR2 FQGNSA. CDR3 in DNA: TGTGCCAGCAGCTTAGCTGGGAGGGATACGCAGTATTTT. Its translation is CASSLAGRDTQYF. Full variable domain (outside the CDR3, taken from reference TRBV7-2 and TRBJ2-3): GAGVSQSPSNKVTEKGKDVELRCDPISGHTALYWYRQSLGQGLEFLIYFQGNSAPDKSGLPSDRFSAERTGGSVSTLTIQRTQQEDSAVYLCASSLAGRDTQYFGPGTRLTVL.

The J gene is TRBJ1-2, the V gene TRBV21-1; the DNA was not compared with TRBD1, the D call given in the table. TRBV21-1 is deemed a pseudogene. The CDR3 sequence is 15 residues long. The DNA for the CDR3 is TGTGCCAGCAGCAATCGGACAGGGGGCGACTATGGCTACACCTTC. Protein: CASSNRTGGDYGYTF.

The CDR3 DNA reads TGTGCCAGCAGCTTAGTCGCAGCCTCTTATGGCTACACCTTC. It specifies CASSLVAASYGYTF. The chain combines TRBV7-2 with TRBJ1-2; D gene ambiguous. This CDR3 region has 14 residues. Germline V gives CDR1 SGHTA, CDR2 FQGNSA. Trimming took 1 base from V and 5 from J, leaving 11 bases between them.